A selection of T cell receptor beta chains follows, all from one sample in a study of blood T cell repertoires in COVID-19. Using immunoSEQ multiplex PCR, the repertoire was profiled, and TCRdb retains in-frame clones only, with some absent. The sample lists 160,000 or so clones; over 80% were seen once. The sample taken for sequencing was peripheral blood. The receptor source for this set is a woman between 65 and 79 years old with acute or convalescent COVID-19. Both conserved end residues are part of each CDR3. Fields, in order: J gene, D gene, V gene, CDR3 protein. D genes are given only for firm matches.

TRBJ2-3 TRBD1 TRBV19 CASSTHVPGQGTATQYF
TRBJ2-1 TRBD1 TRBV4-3 CASSQGWRRQGGNEQFF
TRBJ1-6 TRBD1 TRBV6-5 CASQSQGQESPLHF
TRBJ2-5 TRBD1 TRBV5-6 CASSPRGRQGEETQYF
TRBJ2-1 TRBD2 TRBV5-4 CASSLVAGGPNNEQFF
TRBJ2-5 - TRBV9 CASSVKGGETQYF
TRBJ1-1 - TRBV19 CASSFPPGDEAFF
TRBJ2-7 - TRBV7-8 CASSLGGVSYEQYF
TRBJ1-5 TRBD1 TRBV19 CASSQRDRVHTGNQPQHF
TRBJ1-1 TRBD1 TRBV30 CAWTDIGQGAAFF
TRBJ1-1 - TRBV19 CASSTPPGEAFF
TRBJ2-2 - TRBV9 CASSVGGNTGELFF
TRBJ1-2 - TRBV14 CASSQDYSGTAGLGTF
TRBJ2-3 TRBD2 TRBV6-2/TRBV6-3 CASSLAGAGSTDTQYF